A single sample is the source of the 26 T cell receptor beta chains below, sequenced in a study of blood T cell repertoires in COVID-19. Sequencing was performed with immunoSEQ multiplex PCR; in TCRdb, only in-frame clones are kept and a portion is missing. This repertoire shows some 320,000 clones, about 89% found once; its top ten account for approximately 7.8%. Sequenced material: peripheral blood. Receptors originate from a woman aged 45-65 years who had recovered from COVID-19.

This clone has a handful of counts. The CDR3 DNA follows: TGTGCCACCAGTTCGAATGTCGGAGGCGGCTACACCTTC. Its translation is CATSSNVGGGYTF. This chain joins TRBV11-2 and TRBJ1-2; D call uncertain. Germline-derived CDR1 and CDR2 are SGHAT and FQNNGV. V lost 10 bases, J lost 8 bases, and 20 bases lay in between. This CDR3 region has 13 residues.

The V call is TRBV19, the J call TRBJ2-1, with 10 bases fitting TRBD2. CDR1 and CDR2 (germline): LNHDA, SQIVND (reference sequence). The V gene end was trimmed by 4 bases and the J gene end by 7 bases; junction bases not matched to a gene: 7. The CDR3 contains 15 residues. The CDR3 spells CASSSASGGMNEQFF. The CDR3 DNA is TGTGCCAGTAGTAGCGCTAGCGGGGGTATGAATGAGCAGTTCTTC. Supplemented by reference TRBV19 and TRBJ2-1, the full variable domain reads DGGITQSPKYLFRKEGQNVTLSCEQNLNHDAMYWYRQDPGQGLRLIYYSQIVNDFQKGDIAEGYSVSREKKESFPLTVTSAQKNPTAFYLCASSSASGGMNEQFFGPGTRLTVL.

The CDR3 nucleotides are TGTGCCAGCAGCTTAACTAGCGGGAGCCTAGAGACCCAGTACTTC. This encodes CASSLTSGSLETQYF. The chain is built from TRBV7-2 and TRBJ2-5; 11 positions match TRBD2. Germline-derived CDR1 and CDR2 are SGHTA and FQGNSA. This CDR3 has 15 amino acids. The ends lost 2 bases at V and 4 bases at J; junction bases unmatched: 3.

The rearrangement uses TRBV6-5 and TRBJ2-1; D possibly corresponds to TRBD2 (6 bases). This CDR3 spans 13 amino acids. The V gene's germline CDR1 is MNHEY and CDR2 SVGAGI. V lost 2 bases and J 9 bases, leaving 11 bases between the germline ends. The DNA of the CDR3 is TGTGCCAGCAGTTACGATGCGGGGCCTGAGCAGTTCTTC. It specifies CASSYDAGPEQFF.

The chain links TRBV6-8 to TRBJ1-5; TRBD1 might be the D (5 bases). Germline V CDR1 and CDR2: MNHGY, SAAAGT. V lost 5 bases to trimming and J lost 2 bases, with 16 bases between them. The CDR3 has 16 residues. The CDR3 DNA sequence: TGTGCCAGCAGTCCCTTACAGGCCCGATGCAATCAGCCCCAGCATTTT. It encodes CASSPLQARCNQPQHF.

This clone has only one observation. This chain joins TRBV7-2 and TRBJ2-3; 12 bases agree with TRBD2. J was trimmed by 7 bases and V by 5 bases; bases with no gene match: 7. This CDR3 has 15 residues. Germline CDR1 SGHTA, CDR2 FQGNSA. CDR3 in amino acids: CASSAPLAGGHTQYF. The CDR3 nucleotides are TGTGCCAGCAGCGCCCCTCTAGCGGGGGGGCATACGCAGTATTTT.

CDR3 loop: CASSNREPTNEKLFF. CDR3 DNA sequence: TGTGCCAGCAGCAACAGGGAACCAACTAATGAAAAACTGTTTTTT. V is TRBV21-1 and J is TRBJ1-4; the table calls TRBD1, which could not be checked here. TRBV21-1 is a pseudogene. CDR3 length: 15 residues.

CDR3 protein: CASSRTGGTDTQYF. Written as DNA, the CDR3 is TGTGCCAGTAGTCGGACAGGGGGAACAGATACGCAGTATTTT. The rearrangement uses TRBV19 and TRBJ2-3, with TRBD1 matching 10 bases. Germline trimming cut 5 bases from V and 3 bases from J; bases unmatched to any gene: 2. The length of the CDR3 is 14 residues. Per germline, CDR1 LNHDA and CDR2 SQIVND (reference sequence).

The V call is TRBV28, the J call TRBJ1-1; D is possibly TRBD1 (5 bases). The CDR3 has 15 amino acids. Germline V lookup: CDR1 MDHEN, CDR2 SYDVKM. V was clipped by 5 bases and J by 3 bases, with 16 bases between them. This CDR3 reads CASSLGASGDTEAFF. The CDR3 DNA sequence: TGTGCCAGCAGTCTGGGAGCCTCGGGGGACACTGAAGCTTTCTTT. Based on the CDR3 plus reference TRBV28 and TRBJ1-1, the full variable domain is DVKVTQSSRYLVKRTGEKVFLECVQDMDHENMFWYRQDPGLGLRLIYFSYDVKMKEKGDIPEGYSVSREKKERFSLILESASTNQTSMYLCASSLGASGDTEAFFGQGTRLTVV.

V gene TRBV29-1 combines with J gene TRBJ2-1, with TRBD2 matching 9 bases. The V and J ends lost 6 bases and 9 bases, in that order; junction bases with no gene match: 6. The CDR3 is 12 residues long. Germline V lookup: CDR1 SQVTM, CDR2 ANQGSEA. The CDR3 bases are TGCAGCGTCCTTAGCGGGAGAGGTGAGCAGTTCTTC. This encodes CSVLSGRGEQFF.

DNA of the CDR3: TGTGCCAGCAGCTTGGCCCCAGGGACTGGAAACACCATATATTTT. Encoded protein: CASSLAPGTGNTIYF. The chain combines TRBV5-4 with TRBJ1-3; D perhaps matches TRBD1 (5 bases). V lost 0 bases and J lost 2, with 9 bases in between. The CDR3 extends over 15 amino acids. The germline CDR1 and CDR2 sequences are SGHNT and YYREEE (reference sequence). The complete variable domain, with remaining parts taken from reference TRBV5-4 and TRBJ1-3, reads ETGVTQSPTHLIKTRGQQVTLRCSSQSGHNTVSWYQQALGQGPQFIFQYYREEENGRGNFPPRFSGLQFPNYSSELNVNALELDDSALYLCASSLAPGTGNTIYFGEGSWLTVV.

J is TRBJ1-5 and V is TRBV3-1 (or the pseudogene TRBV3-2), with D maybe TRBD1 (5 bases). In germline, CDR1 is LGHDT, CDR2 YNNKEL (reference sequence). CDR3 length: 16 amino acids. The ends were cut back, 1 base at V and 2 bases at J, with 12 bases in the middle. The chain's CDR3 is CASSQGGRSRNQPQHF. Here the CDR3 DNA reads TGTGCCAGCAGCCAAGGGGGCAGGTCTCGCAATCAGCCCCAGCATTTT.

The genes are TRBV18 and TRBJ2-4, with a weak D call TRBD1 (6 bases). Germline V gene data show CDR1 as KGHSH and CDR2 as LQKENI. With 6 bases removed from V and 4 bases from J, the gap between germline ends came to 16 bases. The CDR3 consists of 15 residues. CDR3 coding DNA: TGTGCCAGCTCTCACGACAGGAACCCTAAAAACATTCAGTACTTC. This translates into CASSHDRNPKNIQYF.

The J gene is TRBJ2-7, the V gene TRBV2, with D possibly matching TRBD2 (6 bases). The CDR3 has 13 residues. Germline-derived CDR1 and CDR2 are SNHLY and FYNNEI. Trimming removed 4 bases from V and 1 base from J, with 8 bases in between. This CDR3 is CASSAEGSYEQYF. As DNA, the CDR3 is TGTGCCAGCAGTGCGGAGGGGTCCTACGAGCAGTACTTC.

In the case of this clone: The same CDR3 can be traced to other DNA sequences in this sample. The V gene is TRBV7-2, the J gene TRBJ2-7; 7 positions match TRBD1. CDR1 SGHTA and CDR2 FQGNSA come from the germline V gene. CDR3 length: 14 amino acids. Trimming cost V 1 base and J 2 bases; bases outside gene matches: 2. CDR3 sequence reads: CASSLVGQAYEQYF. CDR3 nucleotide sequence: TGTGCCAGCAGCTTAGTAGGACAGGCCTACGAGCAGTACTTC.

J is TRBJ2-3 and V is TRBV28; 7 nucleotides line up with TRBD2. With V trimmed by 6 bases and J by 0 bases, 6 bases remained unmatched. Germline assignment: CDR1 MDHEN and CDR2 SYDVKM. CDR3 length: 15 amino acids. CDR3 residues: CASRWGGSSTDTQYF. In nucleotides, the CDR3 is TGTGCCAGCAGATGGGGGGGGAGTAGCACAGATACGCAGTATTTT.

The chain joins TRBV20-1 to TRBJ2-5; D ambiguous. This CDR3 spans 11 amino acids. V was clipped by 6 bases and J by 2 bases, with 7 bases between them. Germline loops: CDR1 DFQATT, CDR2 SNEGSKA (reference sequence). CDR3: CSAQEQETQYF. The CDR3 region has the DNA TGCAGTGCGCAAGAGCAAGAGACCCAGTACTTC.

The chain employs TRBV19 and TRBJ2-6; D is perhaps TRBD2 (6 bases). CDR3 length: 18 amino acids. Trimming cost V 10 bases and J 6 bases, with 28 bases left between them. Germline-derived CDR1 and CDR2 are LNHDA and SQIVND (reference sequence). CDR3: CATHKGRTPSRMANVLTF. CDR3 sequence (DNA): TGTGCCACTCACAAAGGGAGGACACCTTCTCGGATGGCCAACGTCCTGACTTTC.

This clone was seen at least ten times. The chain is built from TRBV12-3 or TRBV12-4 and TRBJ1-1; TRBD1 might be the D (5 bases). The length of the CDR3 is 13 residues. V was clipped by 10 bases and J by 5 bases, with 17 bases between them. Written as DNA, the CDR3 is TGTGCCACCATACTGCGGGGGAATACTGAAGCTTTCTTT. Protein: CATILRGNTEAFF.

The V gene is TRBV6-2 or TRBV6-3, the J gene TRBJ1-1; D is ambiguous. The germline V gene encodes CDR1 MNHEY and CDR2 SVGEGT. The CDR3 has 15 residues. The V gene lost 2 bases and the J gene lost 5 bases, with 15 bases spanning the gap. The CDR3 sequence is CASSYEGRGYTEAFF. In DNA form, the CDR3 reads TGTGCCAGCAGTTACGAAGGGCGGGGATATACTGAAGCTTTCTTT.

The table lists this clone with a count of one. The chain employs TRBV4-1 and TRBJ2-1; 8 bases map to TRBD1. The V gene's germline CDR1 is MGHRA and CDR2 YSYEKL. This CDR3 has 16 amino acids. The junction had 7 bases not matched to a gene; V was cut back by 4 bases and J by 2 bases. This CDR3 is CASSPGQGRAYNEQFF. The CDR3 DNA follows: TGCGCCAGCAGCCCAGGACAGGGTAGGGCCTACAATGAGCAGTTCTTC.

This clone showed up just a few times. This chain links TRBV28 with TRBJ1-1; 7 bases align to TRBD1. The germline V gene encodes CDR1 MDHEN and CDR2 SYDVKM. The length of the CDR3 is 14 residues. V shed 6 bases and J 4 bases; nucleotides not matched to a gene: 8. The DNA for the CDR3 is TGTGCCAGCAGCCCCGGACAGGTTTTCACTGAAGCTTTCTTT. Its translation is CASSPGQVFTEAFF.

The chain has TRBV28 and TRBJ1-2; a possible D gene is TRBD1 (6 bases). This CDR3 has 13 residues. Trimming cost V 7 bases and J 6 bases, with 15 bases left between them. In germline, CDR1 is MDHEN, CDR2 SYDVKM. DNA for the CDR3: TGTGCCAGCAACGTTGCGGGGGCCGATGGCTACACCTTC. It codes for CASNVAGADGYTF.

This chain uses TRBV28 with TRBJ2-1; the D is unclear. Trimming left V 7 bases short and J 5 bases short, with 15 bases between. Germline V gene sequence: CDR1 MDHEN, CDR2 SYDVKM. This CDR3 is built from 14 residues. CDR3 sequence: CASTVPPRDNEQFF. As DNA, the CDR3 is TGTGCCAGCACAGTCCCCCCTCGGGACAATGAGCAGTTCTTC. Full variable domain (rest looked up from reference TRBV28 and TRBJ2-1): DVKVTQSSRYLVKRTGEKVFLECVQDMDHENMFWYRQDPGLGLRLIYFSYDVKMKEKGDIPEGYSVSREKKERFSLILESASTNQTSMYLCASTVPPRDNEQFFGPGTRLTVL.

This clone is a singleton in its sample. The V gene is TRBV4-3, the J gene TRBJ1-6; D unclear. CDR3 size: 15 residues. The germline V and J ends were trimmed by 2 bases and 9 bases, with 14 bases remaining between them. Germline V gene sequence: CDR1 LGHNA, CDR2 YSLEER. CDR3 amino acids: CASSQNGVAGSPLHF. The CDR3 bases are TGCGCCAGCAGCCAAAACGGGGTAGCTGGTTCACCCCTCCACTTT.

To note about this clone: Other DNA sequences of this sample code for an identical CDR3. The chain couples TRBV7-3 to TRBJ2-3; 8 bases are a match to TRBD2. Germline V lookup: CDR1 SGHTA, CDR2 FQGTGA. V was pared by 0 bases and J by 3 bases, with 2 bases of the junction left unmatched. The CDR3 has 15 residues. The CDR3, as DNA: TGTGCCAGCAGCTTAACTTCTAGCGGGACAGATACGCAGTATTTT. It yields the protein CASSLTSSGTDTQYF.